This entry describes one TCR beta chain. The target antigen is unknown. The data stem from a study of T cell repertoires in cytomegalovirus infection. Study-wide context: CMV infection and matching HLA type were both indicated by public TCR beta signatures.

Germline trimming cut 10 bases from V and 6 bases from J; bases unmatched to any gene: 13. The CDR3 length is 16 residues. Germline lookup yields CDR1 MNHNS and CDR2 SASEGT. General study results and limits: HLA-C-restricted CMV-specific TCR beta clonotypes were dominant in the ex vivo response.

Each CDR3 protein is one row after TCRdb ran MiXCR on the reads. The sample gives about 740,000 distinct CDR3 sequences, roughly a third of which show up once; around a sixth is in the top ten. V is TRBV6-1 and J is TRBJ2-1, with 12 bases fitting TRBD1. This sequence originates from a human donor in good health (CMV status not recorded). Some clones in this sample may be carry-over from other donors' samples. The material sequenced was cultured PBMCs, taken from culture after CMV antigen stimulation. For the CDR3, the DNA is TGTGCCATAGACTTTCCCCCGGGACAGGGGGCCAATGAGCAGTTCTTC. It specifies CAIDFPPGQGANEQFF.